This TCR beta chain comes out of a study of blood T cell repertoires in COVID-19. The overall study: From the United States, Italy and Spain came samples of acute and convalescent COVID-19.

Sequencing used immunoSEQ multiplex PCR; TCRdb keeps in-frame clones, though not all of them. The table shows about 220,000 clones, with 82% occurring only once. Germline V gene data show CDR1 as SGDLS and CDR2 as YYNGEE. The CDR3 covers 16 residues. Trimming at V came to 0 bases and at J to 2 bases, leaving 1 base not matched to a gene. V usage is TRBV9 and J usage is TRBJ2-2, with 10 bases identical to TRBD1. This TCR derives from a woman aged 80 or over with acute or convalescent COVID-19. Sequencing was done on a sample of peripheral blood. CDR3 residues: CASSVGDRGNTGELFF. CDR3 nucleotides: TGTGCCAGCAGCGTAGGGGACAGGGGTAACACCGGGGAGCTGTTTTTT.